A single T cell receptor beta chain is shown here with its context. Its cognate antigen is unknown. A CD45RO/CCR7/CD25/CD127/CD95/CD27 panel sorted naive, central memory, regulatory and stem cell-like memory CD4+ cells. These data originate in a study of beta chain features in type 1 diabetes. Study at large: The number of sorted cells examined across all samples was approximately 110,000,000. Study-wide results and caveats: Shorter templates may be favored by PCR, equally so in patients and controls. All four CD4+ subsets from Type 1 diabetes patients carried moderately but significantly shorter TCRB CDR3s.

Germline lookup yields CDR1 SGHNT and CDR2 YYREEE (reference sequence). The CDR3 runs 16 residues. V lost 3 bases and J lost 6; bases outside the gene matches: 10. TCRB transcripts that were expressed got sequenced, as all of the isolated RNA had been reverse transcribed. An average of around 3.4 million reads was obtained for naive, central memory and regulatory T cell samples. Libraries were prepared by immunoSEQ multiplex PCR; TCRdb keeps only in-frame clonotypes and omits some of them. This table holds more than 250,000 clones, around an eighth found once. The sample consisted of naive CD4+ T cells from blood. This clonotype was sampled from a man aged 25-45 years with type 1 diabetes. The chain combines TRBV5-4 with TRBJ2-2; 8 nucleotides agree with TRBD2. The chain's CDR3 is CASSSKREWLPGELFF. DNA for the CDR3: TGTGCCAGCAGCTCGAAGCGGGAGTGGCTCCCCGGGGAGCTGTTTTTT.